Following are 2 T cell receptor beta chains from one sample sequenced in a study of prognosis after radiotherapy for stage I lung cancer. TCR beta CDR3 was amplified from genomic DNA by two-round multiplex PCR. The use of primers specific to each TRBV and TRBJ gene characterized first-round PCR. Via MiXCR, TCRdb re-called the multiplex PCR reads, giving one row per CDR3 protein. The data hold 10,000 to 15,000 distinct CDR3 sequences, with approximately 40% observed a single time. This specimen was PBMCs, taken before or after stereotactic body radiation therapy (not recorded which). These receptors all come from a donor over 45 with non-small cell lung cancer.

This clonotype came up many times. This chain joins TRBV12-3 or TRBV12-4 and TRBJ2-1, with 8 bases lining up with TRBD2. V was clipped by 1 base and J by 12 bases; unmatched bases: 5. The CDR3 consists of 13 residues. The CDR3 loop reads CASSLEAGTRQFF. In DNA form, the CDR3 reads TGTGCCAGCAGTTTAGAAGCAGGGACTAGGCAGTTCTTC.

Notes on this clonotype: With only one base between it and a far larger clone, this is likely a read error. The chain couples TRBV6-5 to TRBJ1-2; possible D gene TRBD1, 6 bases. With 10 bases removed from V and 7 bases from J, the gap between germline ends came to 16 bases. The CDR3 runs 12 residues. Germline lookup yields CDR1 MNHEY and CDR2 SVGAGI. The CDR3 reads CATTQGGIGYTF. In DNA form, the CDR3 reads TGTGCCACCACACAGGGTGGTATTGGCTACACCTTC.